The sequence of this T cell receptor (beta chain) was determined in a study of T cell responses to AZD1222 COVID-19 vaccine. At the level of the study: Second-dose groups at about 4 or about 12 weeks were pooled. General study points: At study baseline, merely six AZD1222 recipients were seropositive.

Some clones are missing from TCRdb's copy, which holds only in-frame ones; the method was immunoSEQ multiplex PCR. The sample gives 100,000 or so clones, 82% of which show up once; around 5% is in the top ten. The CDR3 has 15 amino acids. The V gene lost 0 bases and the J gene lost 0 bases, with 9 bases spanning the gap. CDR1 is SGHRS and CDR2 is YFSETQ in the germline V gene. Concerning this clone itself: Antigen unknown.

Sequencing was performed on peripheral blood, taken on day 0 of AZD1222 vaccination. The chain joins TRBV5-1 to TRBJ1-1, with D perhaps TRBD1 (5 bases). The sequence derives from an adult in good health. The chain's CDR3 is CASSLAGHMNTEAFF. The CDR3 DNA is TGCGCCAGCAGCTTGGCTGGACATATGAACACTGAAGCTTTCTTT.